This T cell receptor beta chain was observed in a study of OX40 agonist ivuxolimab in advanced cancers. Overall study: In three patients, partial responses were observed, one with hepatocellular carcinoma and two with cutaneous melanoma.

Repertoires were generated with immunoSEQ multiplex PCR, while TCRdb's copy carries only in-frame clones and drops some. In the table there are around 62,000 clones, over 60% of which are singletons. The CDR3 is 14 residues long. Germline CDR1 reads SGHRS; CDR2 reads YFSETQ. V shed 0 bases and J shed 5 bases, with 11 bases lying between them. The chain couples TRBV5-1 to TRBJ1-1; D not certain. The TCR originated in an adult with an advanced solid tumor such as melanoma, head and neck, liver or kidney cancer. The specimen was CD4+ or CD8+ T cells sorted from blood, collected in a trial of the OX40 agonist ivuxolimab. The chain's CDR3 is CASSLGLWGTEAFF. The CDR3 coding sequence is TGCGCCAGCAGCTTGGGATTATGGGGAACTGAAGCTTTCTTT.